The sequence of this T cell receptor beta chain was determined in a study of vaccination and CD4 T cells after COVID-19. In its sample, this clonotype was seen a few times. Its specificity is unknown. Treatment specified: approximately 10-day PBMC culture with coronavirus spike peptide pools or control peptides (ViraFEST assay). Cultured CD4+ T cells had their DNA profiled by the Oncomine TCR Beta short-read assay. TCRdb fed the PCR reads into MiXCR, producing one record per CDR3 protein. The sample has some 9,200 distinct CDR3 sequences, 35% to 40% seen once. V gave up 7 bases and J gave up 5 bases, with 17 bases separating them. The length of the CDR3 is 14 residues.

This TCR was recovered from a human donor who had recovered from COVID-19. The rearrangement uses TRBV12-3 or TRBV12-4 and TRBJ1-2, with a weak D call TRBD1 (5 bases). Sequences were obtained from CD4+ T cells from blood, cultured in vitro. This CDR3 is CASTPEGTRYGYTF. DNA for the CDR3: TGTGCCAGCACCCCGGAGGGGACGCGTTATGGCTACACCTTC.